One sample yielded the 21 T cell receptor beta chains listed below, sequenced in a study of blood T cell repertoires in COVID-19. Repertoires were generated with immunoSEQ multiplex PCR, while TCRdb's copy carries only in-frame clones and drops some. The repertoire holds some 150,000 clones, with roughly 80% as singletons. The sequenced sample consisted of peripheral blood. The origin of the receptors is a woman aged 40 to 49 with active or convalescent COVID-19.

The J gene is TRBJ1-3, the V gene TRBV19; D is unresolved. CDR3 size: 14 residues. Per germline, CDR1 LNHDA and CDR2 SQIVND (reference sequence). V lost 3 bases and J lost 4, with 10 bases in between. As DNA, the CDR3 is TGTGCCAGTAGTATTCAGGCCCGAGGAAACACCATATATTTT. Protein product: CASSIQARGNTIYF.

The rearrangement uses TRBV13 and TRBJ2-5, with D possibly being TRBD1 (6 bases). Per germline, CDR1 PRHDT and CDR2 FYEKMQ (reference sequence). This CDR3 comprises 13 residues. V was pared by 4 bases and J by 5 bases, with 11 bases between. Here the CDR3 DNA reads TGTGCCAGCAGCTCCCACAGGGTCGAGACCCAGTACTTC. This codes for CASSSHRVETQYF.

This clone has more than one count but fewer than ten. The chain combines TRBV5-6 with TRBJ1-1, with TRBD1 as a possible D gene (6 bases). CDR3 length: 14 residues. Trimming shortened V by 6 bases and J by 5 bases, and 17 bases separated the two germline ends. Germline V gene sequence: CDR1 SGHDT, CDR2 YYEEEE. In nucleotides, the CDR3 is TGTGCCAGCACCCGGGCAGGGGAAAATACTGAAGCTTTCTTT. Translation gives CASTRAGENTEAFF.

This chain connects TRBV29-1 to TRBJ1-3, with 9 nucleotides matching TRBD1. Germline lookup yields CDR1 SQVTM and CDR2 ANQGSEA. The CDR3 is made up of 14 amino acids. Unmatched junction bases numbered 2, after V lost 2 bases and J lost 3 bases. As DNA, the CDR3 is TGCAGCGTTGAAACAGGGGGCATTGGAAACACCATATATTTT. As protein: CSVETGGIGNTIYF.

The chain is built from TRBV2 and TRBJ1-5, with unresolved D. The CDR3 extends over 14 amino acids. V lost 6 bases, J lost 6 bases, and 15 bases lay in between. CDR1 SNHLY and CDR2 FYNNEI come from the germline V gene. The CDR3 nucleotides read TGTGCCAGCAGCGCCGAAGGGAGGCGTCAGCCCCAGCATTTT. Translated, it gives CASSAEGRRQPQHF.

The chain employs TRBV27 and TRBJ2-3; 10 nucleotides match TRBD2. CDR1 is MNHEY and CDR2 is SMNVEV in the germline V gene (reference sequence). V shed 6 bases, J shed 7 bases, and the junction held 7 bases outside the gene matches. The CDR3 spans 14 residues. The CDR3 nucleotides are TGTGCCAGCAGCCGTAGCGGGAGGAGGAATACGCAGTATTTT. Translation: CASSRSGRRNTQYF.

DNA for the CDR3: TGTGCCTGGAGCCCCGGACAGGGCCTGAGGGAGACCCAGTACTTC. This translates into CAWSPGQGLRETQYF. The chain has TRBV30 and TRBJ2-5, with 8 nucleotides matching TRBD1. The germline gives CDR1 GTSNPN, CDR2 SVGIG (reference sequence). This CDR3 contains 15 residues. With 3 bases clipped from V and 5 bases from J, the junction kept 11 bases outside the gene matches.

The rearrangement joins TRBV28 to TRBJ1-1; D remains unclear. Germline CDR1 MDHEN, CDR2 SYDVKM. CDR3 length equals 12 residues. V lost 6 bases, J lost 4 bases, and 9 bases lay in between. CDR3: CASRTTVTEAFF. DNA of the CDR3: TGTGCCAGCAGGACTACAGTCACTGAAGCTTTCTTT.

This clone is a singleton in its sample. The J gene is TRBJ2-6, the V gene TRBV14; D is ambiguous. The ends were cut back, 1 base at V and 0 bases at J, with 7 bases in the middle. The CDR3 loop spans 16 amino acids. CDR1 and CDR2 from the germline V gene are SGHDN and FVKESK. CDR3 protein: CASSQVIVSGANVLTF. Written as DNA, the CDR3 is TGTGCCAGCAGCCAAGTAATAGTCTCTGGGGCCAACGTCCTGACTTTC.

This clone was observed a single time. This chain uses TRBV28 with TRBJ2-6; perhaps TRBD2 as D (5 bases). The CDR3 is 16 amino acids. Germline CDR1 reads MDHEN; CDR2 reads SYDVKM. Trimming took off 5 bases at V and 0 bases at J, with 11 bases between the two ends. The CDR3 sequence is CASSPDSLSGANVLTF. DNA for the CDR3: TGTGCCAGCAGTCCGGACTCCCTCTCTGGGGCCAACGTCCTGACTTTC.

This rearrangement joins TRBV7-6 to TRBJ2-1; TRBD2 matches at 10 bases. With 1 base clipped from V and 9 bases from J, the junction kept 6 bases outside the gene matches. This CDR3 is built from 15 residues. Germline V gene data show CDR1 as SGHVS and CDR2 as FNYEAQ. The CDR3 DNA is TGTGCCAGCAGCTTAGTGCTAGCGGGAGCGGGTGAGCAGTTCTTC. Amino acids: CASSLVLAGAGEQFF.

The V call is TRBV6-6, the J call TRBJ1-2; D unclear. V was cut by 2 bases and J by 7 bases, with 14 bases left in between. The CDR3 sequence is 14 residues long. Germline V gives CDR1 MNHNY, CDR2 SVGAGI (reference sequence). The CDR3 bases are TGTGCCAGCAGTTACCCCGCCGGGGTGGGTGGCTACACCTTC. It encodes CASSYPAGVGGYTF.

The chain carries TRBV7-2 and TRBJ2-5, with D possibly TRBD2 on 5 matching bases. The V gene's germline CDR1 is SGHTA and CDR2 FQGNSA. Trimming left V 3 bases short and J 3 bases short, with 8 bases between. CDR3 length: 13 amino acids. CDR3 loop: CASSFFGEETQYF. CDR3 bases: TGTGCCAGCAGCTTTTTCGGGGAAGAGACCCAGTACTTC.

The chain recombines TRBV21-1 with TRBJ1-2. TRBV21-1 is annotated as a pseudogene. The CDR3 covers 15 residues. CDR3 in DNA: TGTGCCAGCACCCTGCGGGAGGGGAAAAACTATGGCTACACCTTC. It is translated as CASTLREGKNYGYTF.

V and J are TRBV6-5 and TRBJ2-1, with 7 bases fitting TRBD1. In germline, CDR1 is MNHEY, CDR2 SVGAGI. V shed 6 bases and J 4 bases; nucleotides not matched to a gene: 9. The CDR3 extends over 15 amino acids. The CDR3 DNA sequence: TGTGCCAGCAGCCGGACAGGCAGGGTGTACAATGAGCAGTTCTTC. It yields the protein CASSRTGRVYNEQFF.

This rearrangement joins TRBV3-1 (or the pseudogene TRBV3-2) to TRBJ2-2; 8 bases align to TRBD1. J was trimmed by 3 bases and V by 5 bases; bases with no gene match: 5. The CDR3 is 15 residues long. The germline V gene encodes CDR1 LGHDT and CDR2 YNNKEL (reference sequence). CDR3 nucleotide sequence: TGTGCCAGCAGCTCCGGGACAGGCGACACCGGGGAGCTGTTTTTT. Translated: CASSSGTGDTGELFF.

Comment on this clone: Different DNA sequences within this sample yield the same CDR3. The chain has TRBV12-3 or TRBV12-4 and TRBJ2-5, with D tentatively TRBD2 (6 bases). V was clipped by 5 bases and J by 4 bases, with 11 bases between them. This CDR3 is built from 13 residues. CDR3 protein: CASSPAEGETQYF. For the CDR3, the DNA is TGTGCCAGCAGTCCCGCGGAGGGAGAGACCCAGTACTTC.

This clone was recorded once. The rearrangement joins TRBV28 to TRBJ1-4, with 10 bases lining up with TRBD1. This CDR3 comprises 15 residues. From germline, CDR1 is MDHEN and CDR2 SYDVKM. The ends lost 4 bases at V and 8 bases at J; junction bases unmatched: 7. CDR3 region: CASSSTGGEGEKLFF. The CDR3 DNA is TGTGCCAGCAGTTCGACAGGGGGCGAGGGAGAAAAACTGTTTTTT.

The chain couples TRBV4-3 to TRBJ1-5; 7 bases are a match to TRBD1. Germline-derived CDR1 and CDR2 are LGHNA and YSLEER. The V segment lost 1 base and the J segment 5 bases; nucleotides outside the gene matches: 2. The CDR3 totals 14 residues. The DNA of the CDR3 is TGCGCCAGCAGCCAAGGAGGGGGCGATCAGCCCCAGCATTTT. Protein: CASSQGGGDQPQHF.

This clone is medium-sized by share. The DNA of the CDR3 is TGTGCCAGCAGTGACTCTAGCGGGGGGGCAGATACGCAGTATTTT. The encoded protein is CASSDSSGGADTQYF. The rearrangement uses TRBV6-4 and TRBJ2-3, with TRBD2 matching over 11 bases. Trimming took 0 bases from V and 4 from J; bases not matched to a gene: 0. The CDR3 totals 15 residues. The germline CDR1 and CDR2 sequences are MRHNA and SNTAGT.

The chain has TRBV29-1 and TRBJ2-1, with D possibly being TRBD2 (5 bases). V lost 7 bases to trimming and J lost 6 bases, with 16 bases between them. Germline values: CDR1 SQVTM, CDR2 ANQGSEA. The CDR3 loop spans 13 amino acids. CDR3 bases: TGCAGCGCCCGGAGGTTGGCCCTCAATGAGCAGTTCTTC. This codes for CSARRLALNEQFF.